Given below is one TCR beta chain in context. Its antigen is as yet unknown. These data belong to a study of cytomegalovirus exposure and HLA in healthy donors. Produced via immunoSEQ multiplex PCR; TCRdb's table is partial and in-frame only. The sample lists 100,000 or so clones, approximately 88% occurring once. Points from the study as a whole: The classifier reportedly diagnosed cytomegalovirus status with high sensitivity and specificity. Confirmation in vitro established that three CMV-associated chains were specific for CMV antigens. Later, an analysis found that TCR clusters from the first cohort tended to co-occur in the 90 to 150 validation repertoires.

The donors were in the approximately 120-subject validation cohort; that cohort was separate from the approximately 700-subject first cohort. This CDR3 region has 17 residues. After removal of 4 bases from V and 5 bases from J, the junction contained 13 bases not matched to a gene. Per germline, CDR1 SGHRS and CDR2 YFSETQ. Sequencing used PBMCs. This TCR came from a woman in her 30s in good health and CMV-seronegative. The V gene is TRBV5-1, the J gene TRBJ2-1; 9 nucleotides agree with TRBD2. In DNA form, the CDR3 reads TGCGCCAGCAGCCTCGAACGGCTTGGCGGGGGGGACAATGAGCAGTTCTTC. It translates to CASSLERLGGGDNEQFF. The whole variable domain, remainder taken from reference TRBV5-1 and TRBJ2-1, is KAGVTQTPRYLIKTRGQQVTLSCSPISGHRSVSWYQQTPGQGLQFLFEYFSETQRNKGNFPGRFSGRQFSNSRSEMNVSTLELGDSALYLCASSLERLGGGDNEQFFGPGTRLTVL.